The 30 T cell receptor beta chains below come from one sample, sequenced in a study of T cell changes during pregnancy in multiple sclerosis. Libraries were prepared by immunoSEQ multiplex PCR; TCRdb keeps only in-frame clonotypes and omits some of them. The sample holds about 75,000 clones, 85% to 95% seen once. Material: CD4+ T cells from peripheral blood mononuclear cells, obtained before pregnancy. The receptors come from a female donor with multiple sclerosis, enrolled in a pregnancy study.

This chain connects TRBV27 to TRBJ1-6; D is unclear. Germline-derived CDR1 and CDR2 are MNHEY and SMNVEV (reference sequence). Trimming pared 5 bases from V and 0 bases from J, leaving 14 bases between. The CDR3 is 17 residues long. CDR3 nucleotides: TGTGCCAGCAGTATGAGGACTGGGAGCTCCTATAATTCACCCCTCCACTTT. This codes for CASSMRTGSSYNSPLHF.

The chain carries TRBV5-1 and TRBJ1-5; 8 positions agree with TRBD1. This CDR3 has 14 residues. In germline, CDR1 is SGHRS, CDR2 YFSETQ. V shed 4 bases and J 8 bases; nucleotides not matched to a gene: 8. CDR3 loop: CASSAGQGQEPQHF. The DNA of the CDR3 is TGCGCCAGCAGCGCCGGACAGGGTCAGGAGCCCCAGCATTTT.

CDR3 in amino acids: CASNKAGGRTGELFF. The CDR3 DNA sequence: TGTGCCAGCAATAAGGCAGGGGGCAGGACCGGGGAGCTGTTTTTT. The chain employs TRBV28 and TRBJ2-2; 8 nucleotides align to TRBD1. Germline V gene data show CDR1 as MDHEN and CDR2 as SYDVKM. V lost 7 bases to trimming and J lost 5 bases; unmatched junction nucleotides: 9. The CDR3 is made up of 15 amino acids.

The V call is TRBV5-4, the J call TRBJ2-7; the match to TRBD2 covers 11 bases. Germline V gene lookup returns CDR1 SGHNT and CDR2 YYREEE (reference sequence). This CDR3 spans 14 amino acids. With 9 bases clipped from V and 5 bases from J, the junction kept 10 bases outside the gene matches. CDR3 sequence reads: CATKTSGRRDEQYF. CDR3 sequence (DNA): TGTGCCACCAAAACTAGCGGGAGACGTGACGAGCAGTACTTC. Full variable domain (missing parts from reference TRBV5-4 and TRBJ2-7): ETGVTQSPTHLIKTRGQQVTLRCSSQSGHNTVSWYQQALGQGPQFIFQYYREEENGRGNFPPRFSGLQFPNYSSELNVNALELDDSALYLCATKTSGRRDEQYFGPGTRLTVT.

The CDR3 sequence: CASSLDEGLAQYF. DNA for the CDR3: TGTGCCAGCAGCTTAGATGAGGGACTAGCGCAGTACTTC. The J gene is TRBJ2-7, the V gene TRBV11-2; 9 bases line up with TRBD2. Looked up from germline, CDR1 is SGHAT and CDR2 is FQNNGV. This CDR3 comprises 13 residues. The V gene end was trimmed by 0 bases and the J gene end by 9 bases; junction bases not matched to a gene: 3.

V is TRBV7-8 and J is TRBJ2-5; D gene uncertain. The V gene's germline CDR1 is SGHVS and CDR2 FQNEAQ. The CDR3 totals 14 residues. The V gene lost 2 bases and the J gene lost 0 bases, with 7 bases spanning the gap. CDR3 sequence reads: CASSLMEYQETQYF. CDR3 sequence (DNA): TGTGCCAGCAGCTTAATGGAGTACCAAGAGACCCAGTACTTC.

V and J are TRBV2 and TRBJ2-7, with 8 bases aligning to TRBD1. With V trimmed by 10 bases and J by 5 bases, 7 bases remained unmatched. The germline CDR1 and CDR2 sequences are SNHLY and FYNNEI. The CDR3 is 12 amino acids. The CDR3, as DNA: TGTGCCACGGACAGGGATCTCAACGAGCAGTACTTC. Protein sequence: CATDRDLNEQYF.

This clone has only a few counts. This chain connects TRBV4-2 to TRBJ1-6; the match to TRBD1 covers 9 bases. The V and J ends lost 4 bases and 7 bases, in that order; junction bases with no gene match: 11. CDR1 is LGHNA, CDR2 YNFKEQ, per germline. The CDR3 totals 17 residues. CDR3 sequence: CASSRETGGGQNSPLHF. In DNA, the CDR3 is TGTGCCAGCAGCCGAGAAACAGGGGGCGGTCAAAATTCACCCCTCCACTTT.

This clone was picked up one time. The chain has TRBV5-1 and TRBJ2-5, with TRBD2 matching 12 bases. Trimming cost V 0 bases and J 5 bases; bases outside gene matches: 8. CDR1 and CDR2 from the germline V gene are SGHRS and YFSETQ. The CDR3 is 17 residues long. The CDR3 loop reads CASSLVPSGRALETQYF. The DNA of the CDR3 is TGCGCCAGCAGCTTGGTGCCTAGCGGGAGGGCCTTGGAGACCCAGTACTTC.

This rearrangement joins TRBV5-4 to TRBJ1-1; D may be TRBD1 (6 bases). With 5 bases removed from V and 0 bases from J, the gap between germline ends came to 11 bases. The germline V gene has CDR1 SGHNT and CDR2 YYREEE (reference sequence). This CDR3 has 14 residues. For the CDR3, the DNA is TGTGCCAGCAGAGGGGAGGGGGTGAACACTGAAGCTTTCTTT. Its translation: CASRGEGVNTEAFF.

The rearrangement uses TRBV7-9 and TRBJ2-7, with 10 bases matching TRBD1. Germline V gives CDR1 SEHNR, CDR2 FQNEAQ (reference sequence). J lost 7 bases, V lost 2 bases, and 8 bases had no gene match. The CDR3 loop spans 15 amino acids. The CDR3: CASSLRQGAFGEQYF. CDR3 sequence (DNA): TGTGCCAGCAGCTTAAGACAGGGGGCTTTCGGAGAGCAGTACTTC.

The V gene is TRBV19, the J gene TRBJ1-1, with a weak D call TRBD1 (5 bases). CDR1 and CDR2 (germline): LNHDA, SQIVND (reference sequence). This CDR3 has 15 residues. V was pared by 2 bases and J by 3 bases, with 13 bases between. CDR3 region: CASSIWGQGDTEAFF. CDR3 sequence (DNA): TGTGCCAGTAGTATATGGGGCCAAGGGGACACTGAAGCTTTCTTT.

V and J are TRBV19 and TRBJ1-6; 9 nucleotides agree with TRBD1. This CDR3 contains 19 residues. CDR1 is LNHDA and CDR2 is SQIVND in the germline V gene (reference sequence). The J segment lost 1 base and the V segment lost 2 bases, leaving 9 bases of the junction unmatched. CDR3 in amino acids: CASSITGTGTGSYNSPLHF. CDR3 nucleotide sequence: TGTGCCAGTAGTATAACCGGGACAGGGACCGGTTCCTATAATTCACCCCTCCACTTT.

The V and J genes are TRBV2 and TRBJ2-7; D perhaps matches TRBD1 (5 bases). CDR3 length: 12 residues. Trimming took 6 bases from V and 2 from J, leaving 8 bases between them. CDR1 and CDR2 (germline): SNHLY, FYNNEI. CDR3 in amino acids: CASSRDAYEQYF. DNA for the CDR3: TGTGCCAGCAGCAGGGATGCCTACGAGCAGTACTTC.

The rearrangement links TRBV18 to TRBJ1-2; 9 bases are shared with TRBD1. Trimming took 2 bases from V and 8 from J; bases not matched to a gene: 12. The CDR3 spans 16 residues. The germline gives CDR1 KGHSH, CDR2 LQKENI. This chain's CDR3 is CASSPGTGRIPGGYTF. The DNA for the CDR3 is TGTGCCAGCTCACCAGGGACAGGGAGAATTCCGGGGGGCTACACCTTC. Variable domain in full (rest from reference TRBV18 and TRBJ1-2): NAGVMQNPRHLVRRRGQEARLRCSPMKGHSHVYWYRQLPEEGLKFMVYLQKENIIDESGMPKERFSAEFPKEGPSILRIQQVVRGDSAAYFCASSPGTGRIPGGYTFGSGTRLTVV.

The rearrangement links TRBV5-1 to TRBJ2-1; 9 nucleotides match TRBD2. The CDR3 is 16 residues long. V was pared by 4 bases and J by 3 bases, with 8 bases of the junction left unmatched. The V gene's germline CDR1 is SGHRS and CDR2 YFSETQ. The DNA for the CDR3 is TGCGCCAGCAGCCCCGATGGACTAGCGCTCTACAATGAGCAGTTCTTC. It is translated as CASSPDGLALYNEQFF.

The chain has TRBV30 and TRBJ1-1, with a possible D match to TRBD1 (6 bases). V dropped 3 bases and J dropped 4 bases, with 9 bases sitting between them. This CDR3 region has 12 residues. The V gene's germline CDR1 is GTSNPN and CDR2 SVGIG (reference sequence). CDR3 residues: CAWRVRGTEAFF. In nucleotides, the CDR3 is TGTGCCTGGAGGGTCAGGGGCACTGAAGCTTTCTTT.

This chain joins TRBV28 and TRBJ2-4; 11 bases line up with TRBD2. The CDR3 is made up of 17 amino acids. Trimming at V came to 2 bases and at J to 0 bases, leaving 3 bases not matched to a gene. From germline, CDR1 is MDHEN and CDR2 SYDVKM. This chain's CDR3 is CASSLAGLAVAKNIQYF. The CDR3 bases are TGTGCCAGCAGTTTAGCGGGACTAGCGGTAGCCAAAAACATTCAGTACTTC.

This chain joins TRBV19 and TRBJ1-2, with D unclear. Germline V CDR1 and CDR2: LNHDA, SQIVND (reference sequence). The CDR3 runs 11 residues. V gave up 8 bases and J gave up 5 bases, with 9 bases separating them. In DNA, the CDR3 is TGTGCCAGTCAGTGGAGGTATGGCTACACCTTC. Its translation: CASQWRYGYTF. The whole variable domain, filled in from reference TRBV19 and TRBJ1-2, reads DGGITQSPKYLFRKEGQNVTLSCEQNLNHDAMYWYRQDPGQGLRLIYYSQIVNDFQKGDIAEGYSVSREKKESFPLTVTSAQKNPTAFYLCASQWRYGYTFGSGTRLTVV.

The chain uses TRBV11-3 and TRBJ2-5; D possibly corresponds to TRBD2 (6 bases). Trimming took off 8 bases at V and 1 base at J, with 14 bases between the two ends. The CDR3 length is 14 residues. Per the germline V gene, CDR1 is SGHNT and CDR2 is YENEEA. The CDR3 protein is CASGGRQSQETQYF. The CDR3 DNA sequence: TGTGCCAGCGGAGGGCGACAATCCCAAGAGACCCAGTACTTC.

V and J are TRBV30 and TRBJ2-2, with D unresolved. The V and J ends lost 3 bases and 4 bases respectively, with 9 bases between them. The CDR3 is 13 amino acids. Germline values: CDR1 GTSNPN, CDR2 SVGIG (reference sequence). The CDR3 protein is CAWRESGTGELFF. The CDR3, as DNA: TGTGCCTGGAGAGAGTCGGGCACCGGGGAGCTGTTTTTT.

This clone was detected once. V is TRBV27 and J is TRBJ2-1, with TRBD2 matching 12 bases. The CDR3 totals 14 residues. CDR1 and CDR2 from the germline V gene are MNHEY and SMNVEV (reference sequence). J lost 8 bases, V lost 6 bases, and 5 bases had no gene match. The CDR3 region is CASRKSSGRDEQFF. CDR3 in DNA: TGTGCCAGCAGGAAATCTAGCGGGAGGGATGAGCAGTTCTTC.

This clone was seen a single time. The chain has TRBV7-9 and TRBJ2-2; 10 bases fit TRBD2. Germline V gene data show CDR1 as SEHNR and CDR2 as FQNEAQ (reference sequence). J was trimmed by 2 bases and V by 2 bases; bases with no gene match: 11. The CDR3 contains 19 residues. The CDR3 loop is CASSLKVTAGGVNTGELFF. In nucleotides, the CDR3 is TGTGCCAGCAGCTTAAAGGTTACAGCGGGAGGGGTAAACACCGGGGAGCTGTTTTTT.

The chain has TRBV6-6 and TRBJ2-2; 7 bases line up with TRBD2. Trimming at V came to 2 bases and at J to 3 bases, leaving 0 bases not matched to a gene. This CDR3 is built from 14 residues. Germline CDR1 MNHNY, CDR2 SVGAGI (reference sequence). The CDR3 sequence is CASSYAGDTGELFF. CDR3 nucleotide sequence: TGTGCCAGCAGTTACGCGGGAGACACCGGGGAGCTGTTTTTT.

This clone was counted between two and nine times. The chain couples TRBV10-2 to TRBJ1-2; tentative D call: TRBD1 (6 bases). Germline V gene sequence: CDR1 WSHSY, CDR2 SAAADI. CDR3 length: 14 amino acids. The germline V and J ends were trimmed by 6 bases and 3 bases, with 14 bases remaining between them. CDR3 residues: CASSKGQLDYGYTF. The CDR3 DNA reads TGCGCCAGCAGCAAAGGACAGTTAGACTATGGCTACACCTTC.

The chain links TRBV30 to TRBJ1-5; 9 nucleotides match TRBD1. Germline assignment: CDR1 GTSNPN and CDR2 SVGIG (reference sequence). Germline trimming cut 1 base from V and 3 bases from J; bases unmatched to any gene: 19. The CDR3 is 20 residues long. The CDR3: CAWSASLRTGVTRFNQPQHF. In DNA form, the CDR3 reads TGTGCCTGGAGTGCATCCCTCAGGACAGGGGTTACACGATTCAATCAGCCCCAGCATTTT.

The chain employs TRBV15 and TRBJ1-2; D may be TRBD1 (5 bases). The V end was cut by 0 bases, the J end by 7 bases, with 9 bases between. The CDR3 extends over 13 amino acids. CDR1 is LNHNV, CDR2 YYDKDF, per germline (reference sequence). As DNA, the CDR3 is TGTGCCACCAGCAGAGATGGGGGAGGTGGCTACACCTTC. It translates to CATSRDGGGGYTF. The whole variable domain, remainder taken from reference TRBV15 and TRBJ1-2, is DAMVIQNPRYQVTQFGKPVTLSCSQTLNHNVMYWYQQKSSQAPKLLFHYYDKDFNNEADTPDNFQSRRPNTSFCFLDIRSPGLGDTAMYLCATSRDGGGGYTFGSGTRLTVV.

The rearrangement links TRBV30 to TRBJ1-5; D ambiguous. Germline assignment: CDR1 GTSNPN and CDR2 SVGIG (reference sequence). The CDR3 runs to 14 residues. With 2 bases removed from V and 6 bases from J, the gap between germline ends came to 14 bases. Here the CDR3 reads CAWSPGGRAQPQHF. In DNA, the CDR3 is TGTGCCTGGAGTCCGGGAGGGAGGGCTCAGCCCCAGCATTTT.

This chain uses TRBV10-3 with TRBJ2-3; 9 bases are shared with TRBD2. The V segment lost 3 bases and the J segment 8 bases; nucleotides outside the gene matches: 6. The CDR3 runs 14 residues. Germline assignment: CDR1 ENHRY and CDR2 SYGVKD. Written as DNA, the CDR3 is TGTGCCATCAGTGACCGCGGGGGGGAGGGTACGCAGTATTTT. Amino acids: CAISDRGGEGTQYF.

The chain joins TRBV19 to TRBJ1-5; 12 positions match TRBD1. With 4 bases clipped from V and 1 base from J, the junction kept 5 bases outside the gene matches. Germline V gene lookup returns CDR1 LNHDA and CDR2 SQIVND (reference sequence). This CDR3 is 17 amino acids long. The CDR3 reads CASSRGTGGSSNQPQHF. In nucleotides, the CDR3 is TGTGCCAGTAGTAGGGGGACAGGGGGCAGCAGCAATCAGCCCCAGCATTTT. Full variable domain (missing parts from reference TRBV19 and TRBJ1-5): DGGITQSPKYLFRKEGQNVTLSCEQNLNHDAMYWYRQDPGQGLRLIYYSQIVNDFQKGDIAEGYSVSREKKESFPLTVTSAQKNPTAFYLCASSRGTGGSSNQPQHFGDGTRLSIL.